This T cell receptor beta chain was captured in a study of T cell responses to AZD1222 COVID-19 vaccine. The CDR3 has 16 amino acids. Germline assignment: CDR1 LNHDA and CDR2 SQIVND (reference sequence). Trimming cost V 4 bases and J 5 bases, with 20 bases left between them. Generated by immunoSEQ multiplex PCR, the TCRdb table keeps only in-frame clones and is missing some. The sample carries about 120,000 clones, roughly 87% recorded once. The clonotype originates from an adult in good health. V is TRBV19 and J is TRBJ2-5; D possibly matches TRBD1 or TRBD2 (5 bases each). Specimen: peripheral blood, collected on day 0 of AZD1222 vaccination. CDR3 in amino acids: CASSRMGRTDRETQYF. The CDR3 nucleotides are TGTGCCAGTAGTAGAATGGGACGGACCGATCGGGAGACCCAGTACTTC. Drawing the rest from reference TRBV19 and TRBJ2-5, the complete variable domain is DGGITQSPKYLFRKEGQNVTLSCEQNLNHDAMYWYRQDPGQGLRLIYYSQIVNDFQKGDIAEGYSVSREKKESFPLTVTSAQKNPTAFYLCASSRMGRTDRETQYFGPGTRLLVL.